The clone carrying this T cell receptor (beta chain) showed up just a few times. No antigen is known for it. This sample was included in a study of T-cell reconstitution after alpha-beta-depleted transplantation in children. Regarding the study as a whole: T-cell counts and diversity at one year post-transplant came mainly from newly produced T cells. Certain patients had high TCRbeta diversity at day 60, and it came from recipient T cells and thymic progenitors that survived. Reportedly, roughly two months post-transplant, alpha-beta T cells arose from several hundred expanded graft clones.

TCRbeta library preparation incorporated unique molecular identifiers. TCRdb re-derived calls from the PCR reads in MiXCR, one entry per CDR3 protein. The table has hundreds of thousands of distinct CDR3 sequences, roughly 15% seen once. Trimming at V came to 1 base and at J to 4 bases, leaving 6 bases not matched to a gene. From germline, CDR1 is SGHRS and CDR2 YFSETQ. The CDR3 consists of 15 residues. This receptor was taken from a male patient between 5 and 17 years old who had a stem cell transplant for acute lymphoblastic leukemia, so the T cells may come from the graft donor. The chain uses TRBV5-1 and TRBJ2-7; 9 bases are a match to TRBD1. The sequencing here drew on PBMCs, mostly from graft donor cells, taken 360 days after TCRalphabeta/CD19-depleted stem cell transplant. CDR3 bases: TGCGCCAGCAGCTTGAGACCCGACAGGGGGTACGAGCAGTACTTC. It codes for CASSLRPDRGYEQYF.